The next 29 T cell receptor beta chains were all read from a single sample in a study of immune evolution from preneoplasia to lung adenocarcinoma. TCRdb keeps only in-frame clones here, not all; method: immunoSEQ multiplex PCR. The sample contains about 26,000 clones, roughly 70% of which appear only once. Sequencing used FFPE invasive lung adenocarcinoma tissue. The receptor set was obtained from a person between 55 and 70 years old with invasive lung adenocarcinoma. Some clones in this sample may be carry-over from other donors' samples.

The DNA of the CDR3 is TGTGCCAGCAGCTCTAGGACAGATACGCAGTATTTT. Its translation: CASSSRTDTQYF. The chain recombines TRBV27 with TRBJ2-3; unclear D gene. The germline V gene has CDR1 MNHEY and CDR2 SMNVEV (reference sequence). Trimming removed 6 bases at V and 3 bases at J, with 7 bases between. There are 12 residues in the CDR3.

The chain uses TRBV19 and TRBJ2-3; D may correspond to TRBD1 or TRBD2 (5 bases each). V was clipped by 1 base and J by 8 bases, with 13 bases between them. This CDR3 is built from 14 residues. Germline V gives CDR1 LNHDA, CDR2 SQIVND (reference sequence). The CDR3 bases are TGTGCCAGTAGTATAGGGGGAGTGAGGGGTACGCAGTATTTT. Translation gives CASSIGGVRGTQYF.

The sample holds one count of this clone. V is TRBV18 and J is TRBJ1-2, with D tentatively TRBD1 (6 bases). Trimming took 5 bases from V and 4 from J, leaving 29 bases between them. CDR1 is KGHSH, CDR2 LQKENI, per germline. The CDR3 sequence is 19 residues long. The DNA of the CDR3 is TGTGCCAGCTCAGCGGCGCCCCTACAGGGCGGTAAGACCAGCTATGGCTACACCTTC. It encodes CASSAAPLQGGKTSYGYTF.

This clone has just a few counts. This CDR3 is CASSLTGTEETQYF. The CDR3 DNA reads TGTGCCAGCAGTTTAACCGGGACAGAAGAGACCCAGTACTTC. This chain uses TRBV27 with TRBJ2-5; 7 bases are a match to TRBD1. The CDR3 has 14 residues. V shed 2 bases, J shed 3 bases, and the junction held 3 bases outside the gene matches. Germline loops: CDR1 MNHEY, CDR2 SMNVEV (reference sequence).

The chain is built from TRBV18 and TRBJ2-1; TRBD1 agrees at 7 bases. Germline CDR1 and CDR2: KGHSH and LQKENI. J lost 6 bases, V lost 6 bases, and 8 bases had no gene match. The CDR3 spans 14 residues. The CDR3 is CASSPYRGSNEQFF. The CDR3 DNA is TGTGCCAGCTCGCCCTACAGGGGCAGCAATGAGCAGTTCTTC.

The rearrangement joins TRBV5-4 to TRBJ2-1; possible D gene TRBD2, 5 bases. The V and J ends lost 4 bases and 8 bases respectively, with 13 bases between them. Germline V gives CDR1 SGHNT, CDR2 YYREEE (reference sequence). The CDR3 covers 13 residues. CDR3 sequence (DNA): TGTGCCAGCAGCCCACGGGCGGGCCATGAGCAGTTCTTC. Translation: CASSPRAGHEQFF.

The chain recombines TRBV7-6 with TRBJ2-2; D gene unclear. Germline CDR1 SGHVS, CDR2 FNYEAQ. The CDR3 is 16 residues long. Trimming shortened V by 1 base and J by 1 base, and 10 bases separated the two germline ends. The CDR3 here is CASSLGSVGNTGELFF. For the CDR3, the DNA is TGTGCCAGCAGCTTAGGTTCCGTGGGGAACACCGGGGAGCTGTTTTTT.

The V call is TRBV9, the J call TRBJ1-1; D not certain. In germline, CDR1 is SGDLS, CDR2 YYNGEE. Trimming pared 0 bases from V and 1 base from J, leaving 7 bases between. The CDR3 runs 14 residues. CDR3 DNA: TGTGCCAGCAGCGTAGACCCTCAGAACACTGAAGCTTTCTTT. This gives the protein CASSVDPQNTEAFF.

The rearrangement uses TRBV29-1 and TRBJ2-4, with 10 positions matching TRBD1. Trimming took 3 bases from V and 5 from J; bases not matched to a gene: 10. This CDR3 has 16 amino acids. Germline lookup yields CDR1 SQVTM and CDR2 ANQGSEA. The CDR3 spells CSVDGAGTGAENIQYF. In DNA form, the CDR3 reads TGCAGCGTTGATGGTGCCGGGACAGGGGCCGAAAACATTCAGTACTTC.

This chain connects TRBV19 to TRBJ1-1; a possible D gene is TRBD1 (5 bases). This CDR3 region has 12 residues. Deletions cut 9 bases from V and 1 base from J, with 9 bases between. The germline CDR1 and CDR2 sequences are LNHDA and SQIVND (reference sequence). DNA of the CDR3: TGTGCCAGCCAGCAGGGGAACACTGAAGCTTTCTTT. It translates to CASQQGNTEAFF.

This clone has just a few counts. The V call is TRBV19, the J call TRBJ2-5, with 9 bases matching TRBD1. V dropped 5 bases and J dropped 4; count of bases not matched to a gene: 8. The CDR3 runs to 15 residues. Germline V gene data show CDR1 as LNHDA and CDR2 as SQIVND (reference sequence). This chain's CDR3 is CASSPRGQGAETQYF. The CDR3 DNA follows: TGTGCCAGTAGTCCCCGGGGACAGGGAGCAGAGACCCAGTACTTC. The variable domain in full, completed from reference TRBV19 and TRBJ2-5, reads DGGITQSPKYLFRKEGQNVTLSCEQNLNHDAMYWYRQDPGQGLRLIYYSQIVNDFQKGDIAEGYSVSREKKESFPLTVTSAQKNPTAFYLCASSPRGQGAETQYFGPGTRLLVL.

This chain's CDR3 is CASPRTEIYGYTF. CDR3 coding DNA: TGTGCCAGCCCCCGGACAGAGATCTATGGCTACACCTTC. The rearrangement uses TRBV7-2 and TRBJ1-2; possible D gene TRBD1, 6 bases. V was trimmed by 8 bases and J by 4 bases, leaving 14 bases between them. CDR1 is SGHTA, CDR2 FQGNSA, per germline. The CDR3 runs 13 residues.

For the CDR3, the DNA is TGTGCCAGCAGCTTATATGGGACTTCAGCGGAGTACAATGAGCAGTTCTTC. It translates to CASSLYGTSAEYNEQFF. V gene TRBV7-8 combines with J gene TRBJ2-1; D may be TRBD2 (6 bases). Germline CDR1 reads SGHVS; CDR2 reads FQNEAQ. The CDR3 consists of 17 residues. The V gene lost 2 bases and the J gene lost 4 bases, with 18 bases spanning the gap.

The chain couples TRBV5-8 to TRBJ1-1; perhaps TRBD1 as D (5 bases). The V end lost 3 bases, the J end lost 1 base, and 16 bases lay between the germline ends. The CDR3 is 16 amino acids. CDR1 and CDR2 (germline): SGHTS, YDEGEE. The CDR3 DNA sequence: TGTGCCAGCAGCTCATGGGGCAAGGCAGAGAACACTGAAGCTTTCTTT. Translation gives CASSSWGKAENTEAFF. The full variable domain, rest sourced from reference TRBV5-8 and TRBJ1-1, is EAGVTQSPTHLIKTRGQQATLRCSPISGHTSVYWYQQALGLGLQFLLWYDEGEERNRGNFPPRFSGRQFPNYSSELNVNALELEDSALYLCASSSWGKAENTEAFFGQGTRLTVV.

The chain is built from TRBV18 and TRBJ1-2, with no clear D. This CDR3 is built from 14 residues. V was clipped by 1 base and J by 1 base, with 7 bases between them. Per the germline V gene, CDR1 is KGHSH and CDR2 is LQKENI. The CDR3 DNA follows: TGTGCCAGCTCACCACTATCAGATAACTATGGCTACACCTTC. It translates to CASSPLSDNYGYTF.

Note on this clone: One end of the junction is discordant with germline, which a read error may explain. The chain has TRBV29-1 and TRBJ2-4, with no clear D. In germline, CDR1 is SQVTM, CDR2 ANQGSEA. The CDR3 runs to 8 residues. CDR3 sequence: CRVAAQYF. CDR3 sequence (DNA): TGCAGAGTTGCCGCCCAGTACTTC.

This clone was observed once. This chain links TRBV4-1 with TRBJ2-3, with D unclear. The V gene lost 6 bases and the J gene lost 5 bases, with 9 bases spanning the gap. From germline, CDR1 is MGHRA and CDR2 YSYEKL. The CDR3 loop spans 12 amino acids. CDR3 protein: CASSGNQDTQYF. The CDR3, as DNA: TGCGCCAGCAGTGGAAATCAAGATACGCAGTATTTT.

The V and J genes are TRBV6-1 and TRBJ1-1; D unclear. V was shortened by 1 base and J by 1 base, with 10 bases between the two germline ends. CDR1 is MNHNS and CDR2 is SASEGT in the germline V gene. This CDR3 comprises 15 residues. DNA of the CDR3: TGTGCCAGCAGTGAAGGGGGAGAGCCGAACACTGAAGCTTTCTTT. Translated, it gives CASSEGGEPNTEAFF.

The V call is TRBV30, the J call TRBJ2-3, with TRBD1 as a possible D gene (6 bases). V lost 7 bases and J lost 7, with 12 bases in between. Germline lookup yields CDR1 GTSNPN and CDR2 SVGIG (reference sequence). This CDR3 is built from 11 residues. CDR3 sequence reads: CALDRFNTQYF. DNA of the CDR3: TGTGCCTTAGACAGGTTCAATACGCAGTATTTT.

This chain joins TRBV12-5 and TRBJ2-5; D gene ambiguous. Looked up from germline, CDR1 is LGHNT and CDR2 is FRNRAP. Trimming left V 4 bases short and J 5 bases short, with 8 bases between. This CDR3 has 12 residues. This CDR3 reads CASGSPGETQYF. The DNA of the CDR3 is TGTGCTAGTGGTTCCCCCGGGGAGACCCAGTACTTC.

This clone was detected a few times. This CDR3 reads CASQDVTDTQYF. The CDR3 nucleotides are TGTGCCAGCCAGGACGTCACAGATACGCAGTATTTT. V gene TRBV7-3 combines with J gene TRBJ2-3; no clear D gene. V lost 8 bases and J lost 2, with 8 bases in between. The CDR3 is 12 residues long. Germline CDR1 is SGHTA and CDR2 is FQGTGA.

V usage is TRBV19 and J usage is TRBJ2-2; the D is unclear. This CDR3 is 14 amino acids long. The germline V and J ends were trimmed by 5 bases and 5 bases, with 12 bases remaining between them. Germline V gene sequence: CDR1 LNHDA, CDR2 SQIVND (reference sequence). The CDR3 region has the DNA TGTGCCAGTAGTCCGCTAAGTTTGACCGGGGAGCTGTTTTTT. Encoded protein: CASSPLSLTGELFF.

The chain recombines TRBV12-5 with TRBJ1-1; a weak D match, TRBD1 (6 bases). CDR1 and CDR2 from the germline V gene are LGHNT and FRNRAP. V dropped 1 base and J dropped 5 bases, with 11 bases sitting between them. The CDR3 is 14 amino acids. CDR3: CASGLETGSTEAFF. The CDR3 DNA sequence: TGTGCTAGTGGTTTGGAGACAGGTAGTACTGAAGCTTTCTTT.

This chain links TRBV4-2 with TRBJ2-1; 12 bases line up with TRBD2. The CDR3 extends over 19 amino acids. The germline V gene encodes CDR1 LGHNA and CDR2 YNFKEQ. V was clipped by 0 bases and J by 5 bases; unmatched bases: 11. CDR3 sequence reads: CASSQEYAGGLAGNNEQFF. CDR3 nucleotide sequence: TGTGCCAGCAGCCAAGAATATGCGGGTGGACTAGCGGGGAACAATGAGCAGTTCTTC.

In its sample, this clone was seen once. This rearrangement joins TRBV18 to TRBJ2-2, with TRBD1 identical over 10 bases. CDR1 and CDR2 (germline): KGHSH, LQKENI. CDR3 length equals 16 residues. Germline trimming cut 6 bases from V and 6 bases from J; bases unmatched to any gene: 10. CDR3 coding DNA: TGTGCCAGCTCGCTGTGGGGACAGGGGTCTTCCGGGGAGCTGTTTTTT. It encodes CASSLWGQGSSGELFF.

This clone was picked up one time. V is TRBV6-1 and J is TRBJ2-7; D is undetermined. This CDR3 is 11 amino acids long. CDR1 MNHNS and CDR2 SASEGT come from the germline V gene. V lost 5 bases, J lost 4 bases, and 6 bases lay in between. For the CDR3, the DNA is TGTGCCAGCAGTCCCTCGTACGAGCAGTACTTC. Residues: CASSPSYEQYF.

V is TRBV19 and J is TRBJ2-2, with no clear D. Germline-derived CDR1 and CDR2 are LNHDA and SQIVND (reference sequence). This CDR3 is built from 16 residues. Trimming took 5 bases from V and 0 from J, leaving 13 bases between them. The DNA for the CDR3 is TGTGCCAGTAGTGCGGTGGATAACGCGAACACCGGGGAGCTGTTTTTT. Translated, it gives CASSAVDNANTGELFF. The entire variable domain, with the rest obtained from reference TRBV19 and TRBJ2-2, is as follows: DGGITQSPKYLFRKEGQNVTLSCEQNLNHDAMYWYRQDPGQGLRLIYYSQIVNDFQKGDIAEGYSVSREKKESFPLTVTSAQKNPTAFYLCASSAVDNANTGELFFGEGSRLTVL.

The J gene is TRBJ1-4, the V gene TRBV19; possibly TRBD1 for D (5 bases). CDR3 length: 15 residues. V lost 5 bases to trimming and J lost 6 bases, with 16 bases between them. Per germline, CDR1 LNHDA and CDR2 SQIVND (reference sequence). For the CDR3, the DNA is TGTGCCAGTAGTGCGAGCAGGGTGACCGATGAAAAACTGTTTTTT. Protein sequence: CASSASRVTDEKLFF. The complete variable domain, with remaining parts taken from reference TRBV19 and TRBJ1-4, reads DGGITQSPKYLFRKEGQNVTLSCEQNLNHDAMYWYRQDPGQGLRLIYYSQIVNDFQKGDIAEGYSVSREKKESFPLTVTSAQKNPTAFYLCASSASRVTDEKLFFGSGTQLSVL.

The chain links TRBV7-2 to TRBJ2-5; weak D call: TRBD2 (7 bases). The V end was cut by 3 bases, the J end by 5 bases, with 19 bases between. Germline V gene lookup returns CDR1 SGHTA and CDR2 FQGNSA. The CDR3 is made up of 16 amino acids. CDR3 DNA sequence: TGTGCCAGCAGCTTCGGAAGGGGGGGGGACGGGGAGACCCAGTACTTC. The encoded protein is CASSFGRGGDGETQYF.